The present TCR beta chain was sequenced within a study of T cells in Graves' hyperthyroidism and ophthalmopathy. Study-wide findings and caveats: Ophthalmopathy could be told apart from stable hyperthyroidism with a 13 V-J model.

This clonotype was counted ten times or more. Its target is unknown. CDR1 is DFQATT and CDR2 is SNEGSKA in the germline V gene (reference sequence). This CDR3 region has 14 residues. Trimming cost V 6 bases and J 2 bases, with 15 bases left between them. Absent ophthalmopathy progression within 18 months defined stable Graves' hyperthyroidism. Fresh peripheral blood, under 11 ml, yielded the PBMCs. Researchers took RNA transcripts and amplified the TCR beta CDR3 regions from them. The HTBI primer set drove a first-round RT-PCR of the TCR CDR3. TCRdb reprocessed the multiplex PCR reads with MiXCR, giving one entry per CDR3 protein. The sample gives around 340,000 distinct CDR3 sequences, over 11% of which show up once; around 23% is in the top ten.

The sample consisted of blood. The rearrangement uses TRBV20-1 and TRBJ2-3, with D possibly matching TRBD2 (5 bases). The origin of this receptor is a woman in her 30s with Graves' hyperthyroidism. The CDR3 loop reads CSAKLDYPTDTQYF. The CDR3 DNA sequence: TGCAGTGCCAAACTAGACTATCCCACAGATACGCAGTATTTT.